Each of the 8 T cell receptor beta chains below was sequenced from the same sample in a study of blood T cell repertoires in COVID-19. Generated by immunoSEQ multiplex PCR, the TCRdb table keeps only in-frame clones and is missing some. The table includes more than 250,000 clones, 80% to 90% detected once. The sequenced material came from PBMCs or T cells enriched from blood (not recorded which). These receptor sequences come from a woman aged 30 to 39 who had recovered from COVID-19.

The chain uses TRBV7-2 and TRBJ1-2, with 8 bases matching TRBD1. Germline V gene data show CDR1 as SGHTA and CDR2 as FQGNSA. The CDR3 covers 14 residues. V lost 3 bases and J lost 2; bases outside the gene matches: 2. The CDR3 reads CASSFTGGNYGYTF. DNA of the CDR3: TGTGCCAGCAGCTTTACAGGGGGAAACTATGGCTACACCTTC.

The chain carries TRBV12-3 or TRBV12-4 and TRBJ1-2, with 9 positions matching TRBD1. There are 13 residues in the CDR3. The V and J ends lost 5 bases and 6 bases, in that order; junction bases with no gene match: 4. This CDR3 reads CASSVDRGHGYTF. CDR3 bases: TGTGCCAGCAGTGTGGACAGGGGTCATGGCTACACCTTC.

This rearrangement joins TRBV9 to TRBJ1-2; tentatively, D is TRBD1 (6 bases). Germline V gene sequence: CDR1 SGDLS, CDR2 YYNGEE. Trimming pared 3 bases from V and 7 bases from J, leaving 19 bases between. The CDR3 has 15 amino acids. CDR3 bases: TGTGCCAGCAGCGGCCGGGACACCGGACGTGGTGGCTACACCTTC. Translated: CASSGRDTGRGGYTF.

This clone appeared many times. The rearrangement uses TRBV6-1 and TRBJ2-3, with 12 bases that match TRBD2. Germline CDR1 reads MNHNS; CDR2 reads SASEGT. V was clipped by 2 bases and J by 4 bases; unmatched bases: 1. This CDR3 region has 15 residues. This CDR3 reads CASSELAGGPDTQYF. The CDR3 bases are TGTGCCAGCAGTGAACTAGCGGGGGGGCCAGATACGCAGTATTTT.

This clone was found a few times. The chain recombines TRBV7-2 with TRBJ1-3; possibly TRBD1 for D (5 bases). There are 18 residues in the CDR3. The V gene's germline CDR1 is SGHTA and CDR2 FQGNSA. V was pared by 6 bases and J by 4 bases, with 25 bases between. The CDR3 nucleotides are TGTGCCAGCAGTATTCCTATGACAGCCAATCCTACGGGAAACACCATATATTTT. Encoded protein: CASSIPMTANPTGNTIYF.

V gene TRBV11-2 combines with J gene TRBJ2-1; 11 bases line up with TRBD2. Trimming removed 6 bases from V and 15 bases from J; junction bases left unmatched: 10. The CDR3 totals 13 residues. CDR1 and CDR2 from the germline V gene are SGHAT and FQNNGV. The CDR3 is CASRQGLAARLFF. The DNA of the CDR3 is TGTGCCAGCAGACAGGGACTAGCGGCTAGGCTGTTCTTC.

This clone has only one observation. The chain recombines TRBV3-1 (or the pseudogene TRBV3-2) with TRBJ1-6, with D perhaps matching TRBD1 (5 bases). V shed 2 bases and J shed 8 bases, with 13 bases lying between them. The length of the CDR3 is 15 residues. Germline V CDR1 and CDR2: LGHDT, YNNKEL (reference sequence). The CDR3 loop reads CASSQWGGTDSPLHF. The CDR3 region has the DNA TGTGCCAGCAGCCAATGGGGGGGTACCGATTCACCCCTCCACTTT.

V usage is TRBV19 and J usage is TRBJ1-2, with a tentative D call TRBD1 (5 bases). Trimming cost V 3 bases and J 4 bases, with 15 bases left between them. This CDR3 spans 15 amino acids. Germline V gene sequence: CDR1 LNHDA, CDR2 SQIVND (reference sequence). The CDR3 sequence is CASSIAFGGAYGYTF. CDR3 DNA: TGTGCCAGTAGTATTGCGTTCGGTGGGGCCTATGGCTACACCTTC.